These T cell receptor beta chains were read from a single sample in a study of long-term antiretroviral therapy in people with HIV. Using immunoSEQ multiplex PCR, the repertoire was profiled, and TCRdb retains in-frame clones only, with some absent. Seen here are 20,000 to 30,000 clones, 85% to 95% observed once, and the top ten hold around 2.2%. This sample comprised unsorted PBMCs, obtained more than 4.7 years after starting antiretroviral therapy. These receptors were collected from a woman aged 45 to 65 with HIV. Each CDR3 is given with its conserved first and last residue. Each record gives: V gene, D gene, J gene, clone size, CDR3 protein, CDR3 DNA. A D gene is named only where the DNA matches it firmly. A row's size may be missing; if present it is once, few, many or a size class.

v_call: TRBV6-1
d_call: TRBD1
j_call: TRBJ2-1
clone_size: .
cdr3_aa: CASSRQGNEQFF
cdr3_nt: TGTGCCAGCAGTAGACAGGGCAATGAGCAGTTCTTC

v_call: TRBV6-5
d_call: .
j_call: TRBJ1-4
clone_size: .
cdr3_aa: CASRGTGEKLFF
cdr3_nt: TGTGCCAGCAGGGGGACCGGCGAAAAACTGTTTTTT

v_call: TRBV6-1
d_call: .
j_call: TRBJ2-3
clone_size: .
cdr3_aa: CASRAPDTQYF
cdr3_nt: TGTGCCAGCAGGGCCCCAGATACGCAGTATTTT

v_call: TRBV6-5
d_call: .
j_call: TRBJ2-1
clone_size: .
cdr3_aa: CASSYSEYNEQFF
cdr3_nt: TGTGCCAGCAGTTACTCAGAATACAATGAGCAGTTCTTC

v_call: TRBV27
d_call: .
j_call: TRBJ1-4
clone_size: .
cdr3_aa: CASSSADATNEKLFF
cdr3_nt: TGTGCCAGCAGTTCTGCGGATGCAACTAATGAAAAACTGTTTTTT

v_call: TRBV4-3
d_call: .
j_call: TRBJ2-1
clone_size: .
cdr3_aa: CASSQDRNGLDEQFF
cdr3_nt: TGCGCCAGCAGCCAAGACCGTAACGGGCTCGATGAGCAGTTCTTC

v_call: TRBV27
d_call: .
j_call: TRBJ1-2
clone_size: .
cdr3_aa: CASSTRTAAPYGYTF
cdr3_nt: TGTGCCAGCTCAACCCGGACAGCGGCCCCCTATGGCTACACCTTC

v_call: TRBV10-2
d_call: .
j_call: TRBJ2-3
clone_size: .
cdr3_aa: CARITRGRGDTQYF
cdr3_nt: TGCGCCAGAATTACTAGGGGGAGGGGGGATACGCAGTATTTT

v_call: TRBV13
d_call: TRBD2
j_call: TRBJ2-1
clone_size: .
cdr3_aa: CASSLLGTSGTRSSYNEQFF
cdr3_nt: TGTGCCAGCAGCTTACTTGGGACTAGCGGGACCAGGAGCTCCTACAATGAGCAGTTCTTC

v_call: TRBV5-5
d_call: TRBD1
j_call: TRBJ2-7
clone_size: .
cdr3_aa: CASSRGQLRDEQYF
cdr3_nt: TGTGCCAGCAGCCGGGGACAGTTGAGAGACGAGCAGTACTTC

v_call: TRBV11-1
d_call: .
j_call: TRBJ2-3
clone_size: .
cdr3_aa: CASSFRAGESDTQYF
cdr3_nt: TGTGCCAGCAGCTTTCGAGCAGGAGAGTCAGATACGCAGTATTTT

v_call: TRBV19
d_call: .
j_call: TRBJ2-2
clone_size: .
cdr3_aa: CASKDLGEGELFF
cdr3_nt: TGTGCCAGCAAAGATCTAGGGGAGGGGGAGCTGTTTTTT

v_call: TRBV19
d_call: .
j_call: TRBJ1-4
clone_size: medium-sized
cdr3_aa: CASTHGTTNEKLFF
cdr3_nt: TGTGCCAGTACTCACGGGACAACTAATGAAAAACTGTTTTTT

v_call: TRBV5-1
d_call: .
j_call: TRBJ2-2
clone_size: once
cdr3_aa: CASCTGATGELFF
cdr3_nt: TGCGCCAGCTGTACGGGTGCCACCGGGGAGCTGTTTTTT

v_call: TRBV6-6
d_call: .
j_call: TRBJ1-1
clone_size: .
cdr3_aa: CASSYPERSTEAFF
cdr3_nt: TGTGCCAGCAGTTACCCCGAGAGGTCCACTGAAGCTTTCTTT

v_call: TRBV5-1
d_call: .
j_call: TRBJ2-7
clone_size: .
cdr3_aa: CASSLAAGREQYF
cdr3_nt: TGCGCCAGCAGCTTGGCAGCAGGGAGGGAGCAGTACTTC

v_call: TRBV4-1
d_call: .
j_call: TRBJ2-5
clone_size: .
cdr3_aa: CASRGGGSDQETQYF
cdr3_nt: TGCGCCAGCAGAGGGGGGGGCTCGGACCAAGAGACCCAGTACTTC